This entry describes one T cell receptor (beta chain). This CDR3 spans 17 amino acids. Germline CDR1 reads WSHSY; CDR2 reads SAAADI. The germline V and J ends were trimmed by 3 bases and 0 bases, with 15 bases remaining between them. These data belong to a study of T cell changes during pregnancy in multiple sclerosis. Sequencing was performed with immunoSEQ multiplex PCR; in TCRdb, only in-frame clones are kept and a portion is missing. The sample lists 70,000 to 80,000 clones, more than 85% occurring once. This TCR derives from a female donor with multiple sclerosis, enrolled in a pregnancy study. This chain links TRBV10-2 with TRBJ1-5, with D perhaps matching TRBD1 (6 bases). This sample comprised peripheral blood, obtained before pregnancy. The CDR3 is CASSDPDRFNSNQPQHF. The DNA for the CDR3 is TGCGCCAGCAGTGATCCGGACAGATTCAATAGCAATCAGCCCCAGCATTTT.